This TCR beta chain came from a study of blood T cells in healthy people across ages. Study results and limitations: Changes seen in expanded clonotypes were possibly confounded by donor CMV status left unknown.

Isolation recovered at least 7 million PBMCs from every sample. The J segment lost 0 bases and the V segment lost 5 bases, leaving 9 bases of the junction unmatched. The germline gives CDR1 MNHEY, CDR2 SVGEGT. This CDR3 comprises 18 residues. With a J-beta primer mix and a sample-barcoded 5' primer, a second PCR ran 7 to 11 cycles. Each cDNA molecule carried a tag from a template-switch adaptor that contained 12 random nucleotides. Using its own MiXCR run on the 5' RACE reads, TCRdb lists one record per CDR3 protein. The table records 1.4 million or so distinct CDR3 sequences, approximately 43% of them present only once. This clonotype was seen only a few times. Its antigen is unknown.

What was sequenced was blood. This chain joins TRBV6-2 or TRBV6-3 and TRBJ2-6, with 8 bases matching TRBD1. This clonotype was obtained from a woman aged 18-29 years in good health. The CDR3 DNA reads TGTGCCAGCAGTCCAGGACAGGGTAGGAGCTCTGGGGCCAACGTCCTGACTTTC. It encodes CASSPGQGRSSGANVLTF.